The entry below describes one T cell receptor (beta chain). CDR3 size: 16 residues. V gave up 5 bases and J gave up 5 bases, with 21 bases separating them. The germline V gene has CDR1 LNHDA and CDR2 SQIVND (reference sequence). In Seattle, patients joined the study during active infection and were tracked longitudinally. The sample originates from a study of blood T cell repertoires in COVID-19. Study-wide context: Acute and convalescent COVID-19 samples came from the United States, Italy and Spain.

The data were produced by immunoSEQ multiplex PCR, yet TCRdb's version contains in-frame clones alone and is incomplete. The sample lists a few hundred thousand clones; approximately 81% were seen once. The chain carries TRBV19 and TRBJ1-2; D is undetermined. The receptor comes from a woman over 75 with COVID-19, enrolled during active disease. Material for sequencing was peripheral blood. The CDR3 coding sequence is TGTGCCAGTAGTCTAGGGTGGAGGGAAGGAAAGTATGGCTACACCTTC. Encoded protein: CASSLGWREGKYGYTF.